This TCR beta chain emerged from a study of blood T cell repertoires in COVID-19. Study in general: PBMCs, B-cell-depleted T cells, or T cells provided the cDNA or gDNA that made up the material.

Germline V lookup: CDR1 SGHNT, CDR2 YYREEE (reference sequence). The CDR3 is 14 residues long. V shed 0 bases and J shed 1 base, with 7 bases lying between them. Data came from immunoSEQ multiplex PCR; TCRdb stores just in-frame clones and leaves some out. This sample has 150,000 to 200,000 clones, with roughly nine tenths found just once. For this clone: Distinct nucleotide sequences in the sample also encode this CDR3.

The chain employs TRBV5-4 and TRBJ1-1; the D is unclear. Material for sequencing was peripheral blood. The origin of this receptor is a man aged 18 to 29 who had recovered from COVID-19. CDR3 in amino acids: CASSLAGGNTEAFF. CDR3 bases: TGTGCCAGCAGCTTGGCGGGAGGGAACACTGAAGCTTTCTTT.